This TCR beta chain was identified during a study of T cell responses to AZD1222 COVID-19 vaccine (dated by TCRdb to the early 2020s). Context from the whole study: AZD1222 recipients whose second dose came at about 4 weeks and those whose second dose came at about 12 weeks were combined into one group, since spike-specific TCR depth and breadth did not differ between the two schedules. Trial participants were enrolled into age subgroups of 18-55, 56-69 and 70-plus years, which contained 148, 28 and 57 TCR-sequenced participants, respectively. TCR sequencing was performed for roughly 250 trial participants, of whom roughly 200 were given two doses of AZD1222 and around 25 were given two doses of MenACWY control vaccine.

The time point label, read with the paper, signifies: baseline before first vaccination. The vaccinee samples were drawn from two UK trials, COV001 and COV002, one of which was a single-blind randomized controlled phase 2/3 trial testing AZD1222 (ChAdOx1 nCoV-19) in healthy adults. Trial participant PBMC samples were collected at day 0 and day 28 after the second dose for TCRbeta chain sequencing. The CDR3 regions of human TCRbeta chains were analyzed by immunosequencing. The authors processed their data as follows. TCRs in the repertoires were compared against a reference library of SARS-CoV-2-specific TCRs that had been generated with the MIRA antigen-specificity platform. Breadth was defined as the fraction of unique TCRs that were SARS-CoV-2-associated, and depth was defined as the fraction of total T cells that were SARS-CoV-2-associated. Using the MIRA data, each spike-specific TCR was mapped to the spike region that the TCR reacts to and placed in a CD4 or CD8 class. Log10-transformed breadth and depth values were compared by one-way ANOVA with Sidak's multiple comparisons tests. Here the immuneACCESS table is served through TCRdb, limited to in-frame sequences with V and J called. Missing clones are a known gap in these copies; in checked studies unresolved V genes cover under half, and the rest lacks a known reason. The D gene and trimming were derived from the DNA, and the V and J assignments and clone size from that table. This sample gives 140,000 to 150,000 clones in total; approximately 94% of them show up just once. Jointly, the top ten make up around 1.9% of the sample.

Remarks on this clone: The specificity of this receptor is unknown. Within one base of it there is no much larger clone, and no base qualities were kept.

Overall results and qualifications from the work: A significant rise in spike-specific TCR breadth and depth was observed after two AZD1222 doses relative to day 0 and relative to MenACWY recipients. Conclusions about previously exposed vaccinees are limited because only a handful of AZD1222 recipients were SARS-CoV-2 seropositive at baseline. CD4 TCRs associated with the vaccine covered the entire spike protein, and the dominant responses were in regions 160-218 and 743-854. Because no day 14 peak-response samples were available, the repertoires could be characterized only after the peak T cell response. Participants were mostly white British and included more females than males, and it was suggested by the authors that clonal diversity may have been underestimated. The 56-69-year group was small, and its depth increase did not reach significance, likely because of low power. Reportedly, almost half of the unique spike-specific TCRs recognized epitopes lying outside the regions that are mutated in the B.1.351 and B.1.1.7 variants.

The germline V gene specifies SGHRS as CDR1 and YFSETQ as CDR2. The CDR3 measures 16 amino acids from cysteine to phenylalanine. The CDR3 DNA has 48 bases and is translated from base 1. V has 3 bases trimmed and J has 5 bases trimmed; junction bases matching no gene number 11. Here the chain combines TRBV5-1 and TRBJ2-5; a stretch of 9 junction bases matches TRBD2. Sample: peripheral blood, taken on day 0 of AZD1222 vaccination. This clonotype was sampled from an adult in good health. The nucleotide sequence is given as TGCGCCAGCAGCTCTACCCTGCGGGAGGGCCTTGAGACCCAGTACTTC. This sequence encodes CASSSTLREGLETQYF.